Sequencing of this T cell receptor (beta chain) was carried out in a study of siplizumab effects on memory and regulatory T cells. General study points: Naive T cells were seen as more diverse than memory cells and as major alloresponse contributors. Tregs proliferating in siplizumab cultures lacked confirmation of their suppressive function.

CDR1 is SGHKS and CDR2 is YYEKEE in the germline V gene (reference sequence). This CDR3 has 15 amino acids. Trimming cost V 0 bases and J 4 bases, with 14 bases left between them. Roughly 95,000 TCR templates per sample were assayed. Some clones are missing from TCRdb's copy, which holds only in-frame ones; the method was immunoSEQ multiplex PCR. The table includes 75,000 to 100,000 clones, roughly 94% detected once. A note on this clone: Its antigen is undetermined.

V gene TRBV5-5 combines with J gene TRBJ2-7; unclear D gene. Sample: non-Treg CD4+ T cells sorted from blood. The origin of this receptor is a human donor in good health. The CDR3 is CASSLAGSSSYEQYF. Here the CDR3 DNA reads TGTGCCAGCAGCTTGGCCGGGTCTTCGTCATACGAGCAGTACTTC.